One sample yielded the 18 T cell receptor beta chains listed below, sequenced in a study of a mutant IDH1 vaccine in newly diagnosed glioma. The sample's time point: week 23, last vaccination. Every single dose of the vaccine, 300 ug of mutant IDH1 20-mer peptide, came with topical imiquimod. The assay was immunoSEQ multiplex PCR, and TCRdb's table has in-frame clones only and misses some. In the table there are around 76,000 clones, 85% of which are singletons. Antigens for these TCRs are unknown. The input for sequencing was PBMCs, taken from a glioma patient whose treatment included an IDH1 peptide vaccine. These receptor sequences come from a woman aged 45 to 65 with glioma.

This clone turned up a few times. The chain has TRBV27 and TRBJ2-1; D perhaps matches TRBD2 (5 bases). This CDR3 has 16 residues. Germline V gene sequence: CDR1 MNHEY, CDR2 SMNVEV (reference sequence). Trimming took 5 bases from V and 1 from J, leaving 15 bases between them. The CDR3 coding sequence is TGTGCCAGCAGTCACCGAGGGCCGGGGTCCTACAATGAGCAGTTCTTC. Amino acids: CASSHRGPGSYNEQFF.

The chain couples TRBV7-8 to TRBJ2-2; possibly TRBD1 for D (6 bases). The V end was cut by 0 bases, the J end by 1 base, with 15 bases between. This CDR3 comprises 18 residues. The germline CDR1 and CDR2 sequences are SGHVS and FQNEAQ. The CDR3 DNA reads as TGTGCCAGCAGCTTAGCGAGGTGGGGACAAAAGAACACCGGGGAGCTGTTTTTT. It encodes CASSLARWGQKNTGELFF.

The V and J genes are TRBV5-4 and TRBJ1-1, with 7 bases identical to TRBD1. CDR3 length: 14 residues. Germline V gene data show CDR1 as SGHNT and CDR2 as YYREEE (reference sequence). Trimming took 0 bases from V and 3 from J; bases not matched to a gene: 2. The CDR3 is CASSLGQGYTEAFF. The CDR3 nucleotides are TGTGCCAGCAGCTTGGGACAGGGATACACTGAAGCTTTCTTT.

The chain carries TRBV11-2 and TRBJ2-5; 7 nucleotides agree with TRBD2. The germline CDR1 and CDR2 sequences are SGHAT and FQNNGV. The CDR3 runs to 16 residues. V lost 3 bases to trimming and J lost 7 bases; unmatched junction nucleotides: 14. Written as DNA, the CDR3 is TGTGCCAGCAGCTTCCCACCTCGGGGCGGGAGTGGGACCCAGTACTTC. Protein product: CASSFPPRGGSGTQYF.

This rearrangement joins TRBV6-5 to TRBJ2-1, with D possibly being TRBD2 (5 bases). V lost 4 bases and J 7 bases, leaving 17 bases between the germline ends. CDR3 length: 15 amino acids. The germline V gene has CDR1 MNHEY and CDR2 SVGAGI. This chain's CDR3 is CASSSKSRRGNEQFF. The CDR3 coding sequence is TGTGCCAGCAGTTCCAAGTCCAGGAGAGGGAATGAGCAGTTCTTC.

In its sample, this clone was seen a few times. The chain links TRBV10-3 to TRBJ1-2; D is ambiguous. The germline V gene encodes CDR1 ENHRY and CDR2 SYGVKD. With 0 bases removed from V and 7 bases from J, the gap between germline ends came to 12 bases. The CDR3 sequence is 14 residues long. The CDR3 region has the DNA TGTGCCATCAGTGAGTCAGACGGTGAGCGTGGCTACACCTTC. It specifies CAISESDGERGYTF.

This CDR3 reads CASSYSDSYNEQFF. CDR3 nucleotide sequence: TGTGCCAGCAGTTACTCTGACTCCTACAATGAGCAGTTCTTC. The genes are TRBV6-5 and TRBJ2-1; D is uncertain. Per germline, CDR1 MNHEY and CDR2 SVGAGI. The CDR3 length is 14 residues. Trimming removed 0 bases from V and 0 bases from J, with 3 bases in between.

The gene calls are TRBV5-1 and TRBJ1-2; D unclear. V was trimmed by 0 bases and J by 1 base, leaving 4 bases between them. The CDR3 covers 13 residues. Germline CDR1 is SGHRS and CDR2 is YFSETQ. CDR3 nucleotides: TGCGCCAGCAGCTTGGAGGGTAACTATGGCTACACCTTC. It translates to CASSLEGNYGYTF. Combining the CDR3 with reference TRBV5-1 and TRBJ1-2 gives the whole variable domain KAGVTQTPRYLIKTRGQQVTLSCSPISGHRSVSWYQQTPGQGLQFLFEYFSETQRNKGNFPGRFSGRQFSNSRSEMNVSTLELGDSALYLCASSLEGNYGYTFGSGTRLTVV.

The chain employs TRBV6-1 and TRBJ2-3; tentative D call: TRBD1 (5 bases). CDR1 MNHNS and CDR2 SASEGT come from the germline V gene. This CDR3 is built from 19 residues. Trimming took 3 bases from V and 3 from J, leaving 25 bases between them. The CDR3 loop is CASSESGWFRMGLTDTQYF. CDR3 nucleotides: TGTGCCAGCAGTGAGTCAGGGTGGTTCCGGATGGGGCTGACAGATACGCAGTATTTT.

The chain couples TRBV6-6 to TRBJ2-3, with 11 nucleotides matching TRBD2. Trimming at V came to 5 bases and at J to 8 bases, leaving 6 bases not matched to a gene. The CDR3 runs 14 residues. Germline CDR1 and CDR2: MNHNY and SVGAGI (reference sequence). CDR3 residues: CASSPTSGAGTQYF. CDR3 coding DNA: TGTGCCAGCAGTCCGACTAGCGGGGCAGGTACGCAGTATTTT.

The CDR3 reads CASSPPRETQYF. In nucleotides, the CDR3 is TGTGCCAGCTCACCACCGCGAGAGACCCAGTACTTC. This chain uses TRBV18 with TRBJ2-5, with D unclear. CDR3 size: 12 residues. Trimming stripped 0 bases from V and 4 bases from J, with 3 bases between. Germline CDR1 and CDR2: KGHSH and LQKENI.

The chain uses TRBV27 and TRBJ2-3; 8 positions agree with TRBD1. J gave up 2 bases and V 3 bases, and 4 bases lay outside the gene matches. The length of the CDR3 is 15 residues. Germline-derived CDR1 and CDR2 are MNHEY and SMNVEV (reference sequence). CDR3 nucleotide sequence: TGTGCCAGCAGTTTCAGGGACAGGACCACAGATACGCAGTATTTT. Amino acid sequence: CASSFRDRTTDTQYF.

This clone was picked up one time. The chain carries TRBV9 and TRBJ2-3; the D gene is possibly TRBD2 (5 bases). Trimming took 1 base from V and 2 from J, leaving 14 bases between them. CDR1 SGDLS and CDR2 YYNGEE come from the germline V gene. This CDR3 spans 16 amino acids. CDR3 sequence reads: CASSVLPGTFTDTQYF. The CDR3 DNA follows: TGTGCCAGCAGCGTACTACCGGGAACCTTCACAGATACGCAGTATTTT.

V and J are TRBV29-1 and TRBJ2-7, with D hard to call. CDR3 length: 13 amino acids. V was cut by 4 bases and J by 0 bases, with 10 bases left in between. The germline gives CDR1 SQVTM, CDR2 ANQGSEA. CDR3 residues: CSVGDGASYEQYF. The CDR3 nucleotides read TGCAGCGTTGGTGACGGAGCCTCCTACGAGCAGTACTTC.

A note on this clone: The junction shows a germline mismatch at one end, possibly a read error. In nucleotides, the CDR3 is TGTGCTAGCAGCTCCACAACATACAATGAGCAGTTCTTC. This gives the protein CASSSTTYNEQFF. This sequence joins TRBV7-7 and TRBJ2-1; D unresolved. The CDR3 contains 13 residues. Germline CDR1 reads SSHAT; CDR2 reads FNYEAQ (reference sequence).

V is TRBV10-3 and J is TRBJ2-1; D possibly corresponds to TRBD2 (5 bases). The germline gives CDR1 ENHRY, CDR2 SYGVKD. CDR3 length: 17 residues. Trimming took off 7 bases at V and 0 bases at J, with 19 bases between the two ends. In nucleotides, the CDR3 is TGTGCCATCACAGACTCAAAGGGAGCCAGCTCCTACAATGAGCAGTTCTTC. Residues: CAITDSKGASSYNEQFF.

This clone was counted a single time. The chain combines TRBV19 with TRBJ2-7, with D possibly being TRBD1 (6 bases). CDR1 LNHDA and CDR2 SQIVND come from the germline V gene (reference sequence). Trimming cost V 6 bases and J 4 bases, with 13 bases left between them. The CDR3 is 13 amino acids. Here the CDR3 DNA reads TGTGCCAGTAGCGGGGACAAACGTTACGAGCAGTACTTC. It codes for CASSGDKRYEQYF.

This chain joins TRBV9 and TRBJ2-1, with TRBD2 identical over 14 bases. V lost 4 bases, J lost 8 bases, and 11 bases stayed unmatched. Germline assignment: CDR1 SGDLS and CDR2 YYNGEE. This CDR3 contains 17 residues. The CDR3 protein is CASSPKGLAGGKDEQFF. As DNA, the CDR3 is TGTGCCAGCAGCCCCAAAGGACTAGCGGGAGGTAAGGATGAGCAGTTCTTC. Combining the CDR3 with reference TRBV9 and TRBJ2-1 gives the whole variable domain DSGVTQTPKHLITATGQRVTLRCSPRSGDLSVYWYQQSLDQGLQFLIQYYNGEERAKGNILERFSAQQFPDLHSELNLSSLELGDSALYFCASSPKGLAGGKDEQFFGPGTRLTVL.